This T cell receptor beta chain stems from a study of response to subunit inactivated influenza vaccine. Overall study results and limits: Each seasonal flu vaccination may recruit only limited new T cells, authors suggested.

CDR1 SGHTA and CDR2 FQGNSA come from the germline V gene. This CDR3 comprises 12 residues. V lost 3 bases and J 9 bases, leaving 9 bases between the germline ends. This clonotype was seen a handful of times. Its matching antigen is unknown. TCRdb itself ran the RT-PCR reads through MiXCR, one entry per CDR3 protein. The table lists 650,000 to 800,000 distinct CDR3 sequences, approximately 14% of them singletons. The receptor's source is a man aged 50 to 60 who received an inactivated influenza vaccine. The V gene is TRBV7-2, the J gene TRBJ1-5; tentatively, D is TRBD1 (6 bases). Sample: PBMCs from blood, taken less than 15 days before vaccination. Here the CDR3 DNA reads TGTGCCAGCAGCTTGGAGACAGGGCCCCAGCATTTT. This gives the protein CASSLETGPQHF. Full variable domain (outside the CDR3, taken from reference TRBV7-2 and TRBJ1-5): GAGVSQSPSNKVTEKGKDVELRCDPISGHTALYWYRQSLGQGLEFLIYFQGNSAPDKSGLPSDRFSAERTGGSVSTLTIQRTQQEDSAVYLCASSLETGPQHFGDGTRLSIL.